The rows below give T cell receptor beta chains drawn from one sample of a study of control samples from healthy donors and cancer patients. Assay: immunoSEQ multiplex PCR; the TCRdb copy retains only in-frame clones and omits some. The sample consists of around 48,000 clones, 93% of them appearing once. The specimen was PBMCs. The receptors here all came from a woman aged 45-59 years with head and neck cancer. The conserved cysteine and the conserved F or W are not part of the CDR3 here.

TRBV5-6	13	TRBJ2-7	ASSLYGLSSYEQY
TRBV27	12	TRBJ2-2	ASMASGNSGELF
TRBV27	14	TRBJ1-1	ASSLQGARMNTEAF
TRBV3-1/TRBV3-2	14	TRBJ2-1	ASSQDGAGGHNEQF
TRBV7-2	15	TRBJ2-4	ASSSRPGTGDRNIQY
TRBV18	11	TRBJ1-5	ASSYGLDQPQH
TRBV24-1	10	TRBJ1-1	ATSDRGTEAF
TRBV30	12	TRBJ1-5	ACAGTGGFQPQH
TRBV7-6	13	TRBJ2-3	ASSLLDASTDTQY
TRBV29-1	11	TRBJ2-7	SVEGVQAYEQY
TRBV11-2	14	TRBJ2-5	ASSLMASGGKETQY
TRBV6-5	13	TRBJ1-6	ASTEGWTANSPLH
TRBV5-1	12	TRBJ1-1	ASSSWGPSTEAF
TRBV7-8	12	TRBJ2-7	ASSGGDLTYEQY
TRBV1	12	TRBJ2-5	TSSPPQAPETQY
TRBV5-6	13	TRBJ1-2	ASSSFYRGLAGYT
TRBV15	13	TRBJ2-5	ATSREPRVQETQY
TRBV2	13	TRBJ1-1	ASTQRAGRNTEAF
TRBV30	12	TRBJ1-1	ASTGGEVNTEAF
TRBV2	11	TRBJ2-1	ASEGVSYNEQF